The 24 T cell receptor beta chains reported below all come from one sample, sequenced in a study of T cells expressing NK-cell markers. TCRdb re-called the 5' RACE reads and shows each CDR3 protein once, DNA omitted. This repertoire includes some 150,000 distinct CDR3 sequences. Sequencing was carried out using blood T cells: a sorted CD56 or NKG2C T cell subset, CD4+ or CD8+ T cells, or bulk PBMC T cells (not recorded which). The receptors were gathered from a man younger than 35 in good health.

The chain recombines TRBV5-1 with TRBJ2-1; the D call from TCRdb, TRBD1, cannot be confirmed without DNA. This CDR3 is 15 amino acids long. Germline CDR1 is SGHRS and CDR2 is YFSETQ. The CDR3 sequence is CASSWGTGAYNEQFF.

The V call is TRBV7-2, the J call TRBJ2-2. The CDR3 loop spans 13 amino acids. In germline, CDR1 is SGHTA, CDR2 FQGNSA. The CDR3 loop reads CASSPARSGELFF.

This rearrangement joins TRBV20-1 to TRBJ1-5. The CDR3 is made up of 15 amino acids. CDR1 is DFQATT and CDR2 is SNEGSKA in the germline V gene (reference sequence). The CDR3 spells CSARGAVGRVEPQHF.

The chain combines TRBV7-9 with TRBJ2-1. The CDR3 covers 11 residues. Germline CDR1 and CDR2: SEHNR and FQNEAQ (reference sequence). The CDR3 protein is CANGQADEQFF.

This chain's CDR3 is CASATGLNTEAFF. The gene calls are TRBV5-6 and TRBJ1-1; TCRdb outputs TRBD1, but without DNA this stays unchecked. CDR1 and CDR2 (germline): SGHDT, YYEEEE. The CDR3 spans 13 residues. Looking up the rest from reference TRBV5-6 and TRBJ1-1 gives the full variable domain: DAGVTQSPTHLIKTRGQQVTLRCSPKSGHDTVSWYQQALGQGPQFIFQYYEEEERQRGNFPDRFSGHQFPNYSSELNVNALLLGDSALYLCASATGLNTEAFFGQGTRLTVV.

The rearrangement joins TRBV28 to TRBJ2-7. CDR3 size: 15 residues. Germline lookup yields CDR1 MDHEN and CDR2 SYDVKM. CDR3 protein: CASSLLSLERYEQYF.

This chain connects TRBV19 to TRBJ1-1; as DNA is missing, the TRBD1 call by TCRdb cannot be tested. CDR1 and CDR2 (germline): LNHDA, SQIVND (reference sequence). CDR3 length: 15 amino acids. CDR3 sequence: CASTSRGQGDTEAFF.

The chain employs TRBV19 and TRBJ2-7; absent DNA, TCRdb's TRBD1 call cannot be checked. This CDR3 is built from 13 residues. The germline CDR1 and CDR2 sequences are LNHDA and SQIVND (reference sequence). CDR3 sequence: CASSSGAGSEQYF.

The chain joins TRBV6-2 or TRBV6-3 to TRBJ2-7; TCRdb lists TRBD1, though no DNA is available to test this call. CDR3 length equals 14 residues. Germline V gives CDR1 MNHEY, CDR2 SVGEGT. The CDR3 spells CASSWDRVAYEQYF.

The CDR3 spells CSGIAVPVEQYF. V usage is TRBV20-1 and J usage is TRBJ2-7; the TCRdb call, TRBD2, lacks DNA for checking. CDR3 length equals 12 residues. Germline V gene sequence: CDR1 DFQATT, CDR2 SNEGSKA (reference sequence).

This sequence joins TRBV4-3 and TRBJ2-2; TCRdb's D gene call, TRBD1, goes unchecked for lack of DNA. Germline CDR1 reads LGHNA; CDR2 reads YSLEER. The CDR3 covers 18 residues. CDR3 protein: CASSQLMGDISSTGELFF.

The genes are TRBV20-1 and TRBJ2-3. Germline loops: CDR1 DFQATT, CDR2 SNEGSKA (reference sequence). CDR3 length: 13 residues. CDR3 amino acids: CSATPTSANTQYF.

The chain joins TRBV3-1 to TRBJ2-1; the D call of TRBD2 rests on TCRdb alone, since no DNA is present to check it. CDR1 is LGHDT and CDR2 is YNNKEL in the germline V gene (reference sequence). This CDR3 contains 17 residues. CDR3: CASSHPGLAGGLNEQFF.

The V and J genes are TRBV2 and TRBJ2-7; the D call from TCRdb, TRBD2, cannot be confirmed without DNA. Germline V gives CDR1 SNHLY, CDR2 FYNNEI. The CDR3 extends over 14 amino acids. This CDR3 is CASIRRDGRDEQYF.

This rearrangement joins TRBV12-5 to TRBJ2-1. Germline V gene lookup returns CDR1 LGHNT and CDR2 FRNRAP. The CDR3 consists of 12 residues. The CDR3 sequence: CASGIYVNEQFF.

This chain links TRBV4-2 with TRBJ2-5; TCRdb picks TRBD2, but there is no DNA to check that call. The CDR3 totals 17 residues. CDR1 LGHNA and CDR2 YNFKEQ come from the germline V gene. The chain's CDR3 is CASSQVKREGEEETQYF.

The chain links TRBV4-2 to TRBJ2-5. The V gene's germline CDR1 is LGHNA and CDR2 YNFKEQ. CDR3 length: 16 residues. CDR3 region: CASSQDREAAQETQYF.

The chain joins TRBV28 to TRBJ2-3. Germline V gene sequence: CDR1 MDHEN, CDR2 SYDVKM. This CDR3 has 15 residues. The CDR3 here is CASRGTVMGTDTQYF.

This rearrangement joins TRBV30 to TRBJ2-3. CDR1 GTSNPN and CDR2 SVGIG come from the germline V gene (reference sequence). This CDR3 is 11 amino acids long. CDR3 loop: CAWSRTDTQYF.

This chain links TRBV15 with TRBJ2-3. Germline CDR1 LNHNV, CDR2 YYDKDF (reference sequence). The CDR3 consists of 12 residues. CDR3: CATSKYPDTQYF. The full variable domain, with the rest looked up from reference TRBV15 and TRBJ2-3, is DAMVIQNPRYQVTQFGKPVTLSCSQTLNHNVMYWYQQKSSQAPKLLFHYYDKDFNNEADTPDNFQSRRPNTSFCFLDIRSPGLGDTAMYLCATSKYPDTQYFGPGTRLTVL.

The J gene is TRBJ2-7, the V gene TRBV5-6; TCRdb gives TRBD1 as the D gene, but with no DNA this cannot be confirmed. The CDR3 consists of 14 residues. CDR1 is SGHDT and CDR2 is YYEEEE in the germline V gene. The CDR3 reads CASSLEQGNYEQYF.

The chain recombines TRBV7-2 with TRBJ1-5. The CDR3 runs to 17 residues. CDR1 and CDR2 from the germline V gene are SGHTA and FQGNSA. The CDR3 sequence: CASSLIEGEGANQPQHF. The whole variable domain, remainder taken from reference TRBV7-2 and TRBJ1-5, is GAGVSQSPSNKVTEKGKDVELRCDPISGHTALYWYRQSLGQGLEFLIYFQGNSAPDKSGLPSDRFSAERTGGSVSTLTIQRTQQEDSAVYLCASSLIEGEGANQPQHFGDGTRLSIL.

The V call is TRBV14, the J call TRBJ2-1; TCRdb calls TRBD2, which cannot be checked without DNA. The CDR3 consists of 16 residues. The germline CDR1 and CDR2 sequences are SGHDN and FVKESK. The CDR3 protein is CASSQEPTSGGREQFF. Looking up the rest from reference TRBV14 and TRBJ2-1 gives the full variable domain: EAGVTQFPSHSVIEKGQTVTLRCDPISGHDNLYWYRRVMGKEIKFLLHFVKESKQDESGMPNNRFLAERTGGTYSTLKVQPAELEDSGVYFCASSQEPTSGGREQFFGPGTRLTVL.

J is TRBJ2-1 and V is TRBV20-1; TCRdb picks TRBD2, but there is no DNA to check that call. The CDR3 is 15 amino acids. Germline V gene data show CDR1 as DFQATT and CDR2 as SNEGSKA (reference sequence). The CDR3 reads CSAEKLAGVGNEQFF.